This T cell receptor beta chain was captured in a study of shared clonotypes between healthy human individuals. As for the study in general: The composition of the donors was a couple of women and a few men aged 18 to 49. CD4 naive and CD4 memory each took three plates per donor, while CD8 naive took two and CD8 memory one. Findings and caveats of the study: It was anticipated that sequencing depth would influence how many clonotypes donors shared.

This CDR3 contains 15 residues. Germline V gives CDR1 SGHNT, CDR2 YYREEE (reference sequence). The ends were cut back, 2 bases at V and 0 bases at J, with 9 bases in the middle. Terminally differentiated effector memory CD45RA+ cells were excluded from the naive CD8 cells, which were CD45RO-negative and positively selected for CCR7. The table lists this clone with a count of one. Its antigen is undetermined. TCRdb's copy holds only in-frame clones and misses some; the assay was immunoSEQ multiplex PCR. The sample contains more than 2 million clones, 80% to 95% of which appear only once. V usage is TRBV5-4 and J usage is TRBJ2-1; no clear D. This sequence was found in a man younger than 30 in good health. Some clones in this sample may be carry-over from other donors' samples. What was sequenced was naive CD8+ T cells from PBMCs. CDR3 residues: CASSFGWGSYNEQFF. The CDR3 DNA sequence: TGTGCCAGCAGCTTCGGCTGGGGCTCCTACAATGAGCAGTTCTTC.